This TCR beta chain was recorded in a study of cytomegalovirus exposure and HLA in healthy donors. General observations from the study: The finding came from a later analysis; first-cohort TCR clusters tended to co-occur in the approximately 120 validation repertoires. For cytomegalovirus status, the classifier reportedly gave diagnoses with high specificity and sensitivity. TCR beta chains numbering under 200 were designated cytomegalovirus-associated.

For this clone: Its antigen remains unknown.

Produced via immunoSEQ multiplex PCR; TCRdb's table is partial and in-frame only. Altogether 130,000 to 150,000 clones are present, nearly 90% being singletons, with the ten largest covering over 9%. The ends were cut back, 0 bases at V and 5 bases at J, with 14 bases in the middle. Germline assignment: CDR1 SGHTA and CDR2 FQGNSA. The CDR3 spans 16 residues. This TCR was recovered from a woman younger than 30 in good health and CMV-seropositive. The chain is built from TRBV7-2 and TRBJ2-1; D is possibly TRBD2 (6 bases). The sample was PBMCs. The CDR3 region has the DNA TGTGCCAGCAGCTTAGCGCGGAGCGGGCAAAACAATGAGCAGTTCTTC. This codes for CASSLARSGQNNEQFF.